This T cell receptor beta chain comes out of a study of T-cell memory formation after mild COVID-19. At the level of the study: Most TCR clusters belonged to a single donor.

TCRdb itself ran the 5' RACE reads through MiXCR, one entry per CDR3 protein. Of 180,000 or so distinct CDR3 sequences in the sample, 16% were seen once. This CDR3 spans 14 amino acids. Germline V gives CDR1 SGHTA, CDR2 FQGNSA. V lost 7 bases and J lost 5, with 15 bases in between. This clonotype was counted a few times. Sequencing input: PBMCs or a T cell subset sorted from them (not recorded which). The rearrangement joins TRBV7-2 to TRBJ1-5, with D possibly matching TRBD1 (6 bases). The receptor was isolated from an adult woman who had mild COVID-19 (a few samples of this study predate the infection). Cell type and time point are not known. The CDR3 DNA reads TGTGCCAGCACCACCCAGGGGCCCGATCAGCCCCAGCATTTT. Protein: CASTTQGPDQPQHF.